This record looks at one T cell receptor beta chain sequence and its context. PCR involved 60 Vbeta and 13 Jbeta primers. The assay was immunoSEQ multiplex PCR, and TCRdb's table has in-frame clones only and misses some. The sample lists under 100,000 clones; around 74% were seen once. The V end lost 2 bases, the J end lost 3 bases, and 10 bases lay between the germline ends. CDR1 and CDR2 from the germline V gene are WNHNN and SYGVQD (reference sequence). CDR3 size: 14 residues. These data come from a study of cytomegalovirus exposure and HLA in healthy donors. The sequenced sample was PBMCs. The chain joins TRBV10-1 to TRBJ1-1; no reliable D call. The origin of this receptor is a boy aged 5-17 years in good health and CMV-seronegative. In DNA, the CDR3 is TGCGCCAGCAGTGAGAACGATGGCTACACTGAAGCTTTCTTT. It codes for CASSENDGYTEAFF.